This T cell receptor (beta chain) was captured by sequencing in a study of blood T cell repertoires in COVID-19. Study overall: Samples came from the United States, Italy and Spain, spanning acute and convalescent COVID-19. The analysed material was cDNA or gDNA that came from T cells, B-cell-depleted T cells, or PBMCs.

Clones were sequenced by immunoSEQ multiplex PCR, and TCRdb holds only the in-frame ones, with some missing. This table has roughly 260,000 clones, about 87% appearing once. This CDR3 spans 14 amino acids. Trimming removed 4 bases from V and 4 bases from J; junction bases left unmatched: 6. Germline CDR1 LNHDA, CDR2 SQIVND (reference sequence). The V gene is TRBV19, the J gene TRBJ1-1; 7 nucleotides line up with TRBD1. The sequenced sample consisted of peripheral blood. The receptor was derived from a man in his 60s who had recovered from COVID-19. This chain's CDR3 is CASSTRQGSTEAFF. In nucleotides, the CDR3 is TGTGCCAGTAGTACCCGACAGGGCTCCACTGAAGCTTTCTTT.